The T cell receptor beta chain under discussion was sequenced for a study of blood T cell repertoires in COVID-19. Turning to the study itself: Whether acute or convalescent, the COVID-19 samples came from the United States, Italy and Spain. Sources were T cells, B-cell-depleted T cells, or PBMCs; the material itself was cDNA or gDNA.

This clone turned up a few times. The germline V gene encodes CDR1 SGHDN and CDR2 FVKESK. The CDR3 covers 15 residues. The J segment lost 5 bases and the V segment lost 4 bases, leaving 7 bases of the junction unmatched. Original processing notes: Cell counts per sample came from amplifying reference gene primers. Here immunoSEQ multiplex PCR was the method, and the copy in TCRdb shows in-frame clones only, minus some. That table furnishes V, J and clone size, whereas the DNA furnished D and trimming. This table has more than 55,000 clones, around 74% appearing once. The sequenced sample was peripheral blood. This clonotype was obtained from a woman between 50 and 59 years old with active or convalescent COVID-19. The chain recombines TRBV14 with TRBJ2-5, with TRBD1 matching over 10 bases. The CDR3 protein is CASSRDRGRQETQYF. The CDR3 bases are TGTGCCAGCAGCCGAGACAGGGGGCGCCAGGAGACCCAGTACTTC. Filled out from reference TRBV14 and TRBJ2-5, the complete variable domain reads EAGVTQFPSHSVIEKGQTVTLRCDPISGHDNLYWYRRVMGKEIKFLLHFVKESKQDESGMPNNRFLAERTGGTYSTLKVQPAELEDSGVYFCASSRDRGRQETQYFGPGTRLLVL.